The 5 T cell receptor beta chains below were found in one sample sequenced in a study of response to subunit inactivated influenza vaccine. One entry per CDR3 protein results from TCRdb running MiXCR on the RT-PCR reads. Of roughly 150,000 distinct CDR3 sequences in the sample, 11% were seen once. The source was non-naive T cells sorted from PBMCs, collected about 40 days after vaccination. Receptor source: a man between 45 and 60 years old who received an inactivated influenza vaccine.

The chain uses TRBV20-1 and TRBJ2-5; no definite D call. The CDR3 sequence is 14 residues long. V gave up 2 bases and J gave up 2 bases, with 12 bases separating them. Looked up from germline, CDR1 is DFQATT and CDR2 is SNEGSKA (reference sequence). The CDR3 DNA sequence: TGCAGTGCTAGACTCCCCGGCAGTCAAGAGACCCAGTACTTC. As protein: CSARLPGSQETQYF.

The rearrangement uses TRBV7-9 and TRBJ2-3; 8 bases are shared with TRBD2. From germline, CDR1 is SEHNR and CDR2 FQNEAQ (reference sequence). This CDR3 is built from 16 residues. V lost 7 bases and J lost 6; bases outside the gene matches: 15. CDR3 loop: CASTGPRSGRADTQYF. The DNA for the CDR3 is TGTGCCAGCACCGGCCCCCGGTCCGGGAGGGCGGATACGCAGTATTTT.

This clonotype showed up many times. The chain couples TRBV12-3 or TRBV12-4 to TRBJ2-4; no clear D gene. CDR3 length: 13 amino acids. V was cut by 8 bases and J by 0 bases, with 8 bases left in between. CDR3 sequence reads: CASGHRAKNIQYF. CDR3 bases: TGTGCCAGCGGCCACCGAGCCAAAAACATTCAGTACTTC.

This CDR3 is CASSANQGQGGYTF. The CDR3 DNA follows: TGTGCCAGCAGCGCGAACCAGGGACAGGGAGGCTACACCTTC. The J gene is TRBJ1-2, the V gene TRBV5-4, with TRBD1 matching over 9 bases. CDR3 length: 14 amino acids. The junction had 9 bases not matched to a gene; V was cut back by 4 bases and J by 8 bases. Germline values: CDR1 SGHNT, CDR2 YYREEE (reference sequence).

CDR3 sequence (DNA): TGCGCCAGCAGCCCTACTATACCCTTCGGACTAGCTATTAGGAAGACCCAGTACTTC. It yields the protein CASSPTIPFGLAIRKTQYF. The chain links TRBV4-3 to TRBJ2-5, with 8 nucleotides matching TRBD2. The V gene's germline CDR1 is LGHNA and CDR2 YSLEER. Unmatched junction bases numbered 22, after V lost 4 bases and J lost 6 bases. CDR3 length: 19 residues.